The clone carrying this TCR beta chain was seen only once. The sample comes from a study of control samples from healthy donors and cancer patients. Some clones are missing from TCRdb's copy, which holds only in-frame ones; the method was immunoSEQ multiplex PCR. Of around 80,000 clones in the sample, about 88% were seen once. The sequenced material came from blood. This sequence was found in a woman aged 50 to 65 in good health.

CDR3 sequence (DNA): TGCGCCAGCAGCTTGAACGGACAGGGTGGAAACACCATATATTTT. Amino acid sequence: CASSLNGQGGNTIYF. This rearrangement joins TRBV5-1 to TRBJ1-3; 8 nucleotides align to TRBD1. With V trimmed by 1 base and J by 3 bases, 3 bases remained unmatched. This CDR3 region has 15 residues. Germline loops: CDR1 SGHRS, CDR2 YFSETQ.